This T cell receptor beta chain was identified in a study of blood T cell repertoires in COVID-19. Whole-study context: PBMCs, B-cell-depleted T cells, or T cells provided the cDNA or gDNA that made up the material.

This CDR3 is built from 15 residues. Germline V gene lookup returns CDR1 MNHEY and CDR2 SMNVEV (reference sequence). The J segment lost 7 bases and the V segment lost 2 bases, leaving 7 bases of the junction unmatched. Repertoires were generated with immunoSEQ multiplex PCR, while TCRdb's copy carries only in-frame clones and drops some. This sample has more than 200,000 clones, with more than 75% found just once. V gene TRBV27 combines with J gene TRBJ1-5; 8 positions match TRBD1. Sequenced sample: peripheral blood. The origin of this receptor is a man aged 50-59 years with acute or convalescent COVID-19. CDR3 bases: TGTGCCAGCAGTTTAATTTTCCGGGACAGGCAGCCCCAGCATTTT. The encoded protein is CASSLIFRDRQPQHF.